This T cell receptor beta chain is drawn from a study of human T cells and chemical hapten exposure. Regarding the study as a whole: Large CDR3 similarity clusters arose significantly more often from expanded TCRs than from controls. After DPC sensitization, TCRs above 1 in 1000 frequency showed no change.

The germline gives CDR1 MNHEY, CDR2 SVGAGI. The CDR3 is 15 amino acids. Trimming cost V 4 bases and J 1 base, with 13 bases left between them. Points on this clonotype: Antigen specificity is unknown.

MiXCR was run by TCRdb on the RACE reads, yielding one entry per CDR3 protein. The data show roughly 190,000 distinct CDR3 sequences, more than 20% seen once. The time point here: patch test 1, 2 weeks after DPC sensitization. This sample's treatment: therapeutic diphenylcyclopropenone sensitization with weekly scalp DPC. Every donor had alopecia and was 18 to 70 years old; all were suitable for DPC. The clonotype originates from a woman aged 45-65 years with alopecia areata. Some clones in this sample may be carry-over from other donors' samples. The sample here was whole blood, taken in connection with sensitization to the hapten diphenylcyclopropenone (DPC). The genes are TRBV6-5 and TRBJ1-1, with D possibly matching TRBD1 (5 bases). CDR3 DNA: TGTGCCAGCAGTTTCCTCCGGGGCGCGAACACTGAAGCTTTCTTT. Translation gives CASSFLRGANTEAFF.